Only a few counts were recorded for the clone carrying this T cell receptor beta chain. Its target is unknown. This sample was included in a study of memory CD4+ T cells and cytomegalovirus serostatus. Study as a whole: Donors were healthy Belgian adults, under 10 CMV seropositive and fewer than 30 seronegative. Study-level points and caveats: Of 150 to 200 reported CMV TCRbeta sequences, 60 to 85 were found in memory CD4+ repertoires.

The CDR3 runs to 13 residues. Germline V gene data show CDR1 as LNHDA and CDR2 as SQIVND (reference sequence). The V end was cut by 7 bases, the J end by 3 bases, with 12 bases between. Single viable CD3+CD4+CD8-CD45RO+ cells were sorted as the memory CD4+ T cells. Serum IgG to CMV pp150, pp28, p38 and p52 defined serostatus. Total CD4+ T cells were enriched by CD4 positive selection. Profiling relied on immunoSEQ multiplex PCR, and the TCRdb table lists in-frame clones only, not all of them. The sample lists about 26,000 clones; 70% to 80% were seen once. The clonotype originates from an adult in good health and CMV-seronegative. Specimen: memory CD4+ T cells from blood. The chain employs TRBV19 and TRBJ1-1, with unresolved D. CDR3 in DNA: TGTGCCAGTATCGGGCCCTTCGACACTGAAGCTTTCTTT. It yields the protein CASIGPFDTEAFF.